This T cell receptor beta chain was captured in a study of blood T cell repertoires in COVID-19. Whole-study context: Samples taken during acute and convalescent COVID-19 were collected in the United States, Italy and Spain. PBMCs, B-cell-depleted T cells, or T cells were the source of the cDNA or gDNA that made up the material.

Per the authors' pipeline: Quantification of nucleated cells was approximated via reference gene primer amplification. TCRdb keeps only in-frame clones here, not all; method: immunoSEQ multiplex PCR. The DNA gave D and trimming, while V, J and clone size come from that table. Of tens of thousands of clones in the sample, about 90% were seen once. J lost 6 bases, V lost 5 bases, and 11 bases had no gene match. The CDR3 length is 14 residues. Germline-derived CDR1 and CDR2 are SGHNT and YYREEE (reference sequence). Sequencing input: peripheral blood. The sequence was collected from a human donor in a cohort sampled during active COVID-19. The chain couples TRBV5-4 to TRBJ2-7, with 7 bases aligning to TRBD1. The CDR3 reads CASRVDKGAGEQYF. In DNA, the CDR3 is TGTGCCAGCAGGGTGGATAAGGGGGCGGGCGAGCAGTACTTC.